These 24 T cell receptor beta chains share one sample of origin, sequenced in a study of blood T cell repertoires in COVID-19. Sequencing used immunoSEQ multiplex PCR; TCRdb keeps in-frame clones, though not all of them. The profile covers some 180,000 clones, with around 83% appearing a single time and less than 9% taken by the ten largest. Sequencing was done on a sample of peripheral blood. The source of these receptors is a woman aged 55-70 years with acute or convalescent COVID-19.

The CDR3 DNA sequence: TGTGCCAGCAGTTTATACGAACAGCGGGAGATTTCCTACAATGAGCAGTTCTTC. This encodes CASSLYEQREISYNEQFF. The chain combines TRBV27 with TRBJ2-1; 8 nucleotides match TRBD2. The germline V gene encodes CDR1 MNHEY and CDR2 SMNVEV (reference sequence). The CDR3 contains 18 residues. The V gene end was trimmed by 1 base and the J gene end by 1 base; junction bases not matched to a gene: 9.

J is TRBJ2-1 and V is TRBV6-5; 8 bases align to TRBD2. Germline V gene lookup returns CDR1 MNHEY and CDR2 SVGAGI. Germline trimming cut 6 bases from V and 12 bases from J; bases unmatched to any gene: 13. The CDR3 contains 14 residues. The CDR3 DNA sequence: TGTGCCAGCAGGCGGGAGGACACGGTTGGAGTGCAGTTCTTC. It codes for CASRREDTVGVQFF.

The chain links TRBV7-2 to TRBJ1-2; TRBD1 aligns across 7 bases. The CDR3 runs to 14 residues. The germline V gene encodes CDR1 SGHTA and CDR2 FQGNSA. Germline trimming cut 4 bases from V and 3 bases from J; bases unmatched to any gene: 5. This CDR3 is CASSSPGQYYGYTF. CDR3 DNA sequence: TGTGCCAGCAGCTCCCCGGGACAGTACTATGGCTACACCTTC.

This clone was observed once. The genes are TRBV4-1 and TRBJ1-4, with TRBD1 matching over 7 bases. With 3 bases clipped from V and 4 bases from J, the junction kept 8 bases outside the gene matches. The length of the CDR3 is 16 residues. Per the germline V gene, CDR1 is MGHRA and CDR2 is YSYEKL. CDR3 region: CASSQPGQWSNEKLFF. CDR3 coding DNA: TGCGCCAGCAGCCAGCCGGGACAGTGGAGTAATGAAAAACTGTTTTTT.

The chain carries TRBV5-4 and TRBJ2-5; TRBD1 is a possible D gene (6 bases). Between the trimmed V and J ends, which lost 0 bases and 7 bases, there was a span of 10 bases. The CDR3 spans 13 residues. Germline V lookup: CDR1 SGHNT, CDR2 YYREEE (reference sequence). CDR3 residues: CASSLAVGGTQYF. CDR3 coding DNA: TGTGCCAGCAGCTTGGCTGTAGGGGGGACCCAGTACTTC.

The chain couples TRBV19 to TRBJ1-5; 7 nucleotides agree with TRBD1. This CDR3 comprises 15 residues. Looked up from germline, CDR1 is LNHDA and CDR2 is SQIVND (reference sequence). V lost 7 bases and J lost 4; bases outside the gene matches: 10. CDR3 nucleotide sequence: TGTGCCAGTACCCAGGTGGAGGGGGCGAATCAGCCCCAGCATTTT. Its protein is CASTQVEGANQPQHF.

The chain links TRBV6-5 to TRBJ1-5, with TRBD1 matching 10 bases. J lost 4 bases, V lost 6 bases, and 3 bases had no gene match. There are 14 residues in the CDR3. Germline CDR1 and CDR2: MNHEY and SVGAGI. The CDR3: CASRGQGRNQPQHF. For the CDR3, the DNA is TGTGCCAGCAGGGGACAGGGGCGGAATCAGCCCCAGCATTTT.

The chain links TRBV7-9 to TRBJ2-5, with D uncertain. There are 11 residues in the CDR3. V lost 8 bases to trimming and J lost 5 bases, with 9 bases between them. CDR1 and CDR2 (germline): SEHNR, FQNEAQ (reference sequence). The chain's CDR3 is CASDTLETQYF. The DNA of the CDR3 is TGTGCCAGCGACACGCTGGAGACCCAGTACTTC.

This chain connects TRBV6-5 to TRBJ2-1, with D possibly being TRBD2 (6 bases). The CDR3 has 14 residues. The germline gives CDR1 MNHEY, CDR2 SVGAGI. The V end lost 5 bases, the J end lost 2 bases, and 10 bases lay between the germline ends. CDR3 sequence (DNA): TGTGCCAGCAGTAGACTAGATACCTACAATGAGCAGTTCTTC. Residues: CASSRLDTYNEQFF.

The chain is built from TRBV24-1 and TRBJ1-1; a possible D gene is TRBD1 (5 bases). V was clipped by 3 bases and J by 2 bases, with 9 bases between them. This CDR3 comprises 14 residues. Germline loops: CDR1 KGHDR, CDR2 SFDVKD. CDR3 loop: CATSDGGVNTEAFF. The CDR3 nucleotides read TGTGCCACCAGTGATGGAGGGGTTAACACTGAAGCTTTCTTT.

This clone was seen just once. The V and J genes are TRBV5-1 and TRBJ2-1; 11 bases are a match to TRBD2. CDR3 size: 15 residues. V dropped 5 bases and J dropped 6; count of bases not matched to a gene: 7. The germline V gene encodes CDR1 SGHRS and CDR2 YFSETQ. The CDR3 reads CASRPNGLAGNEQFF. CDR3 bases: TGCGCCAGCAGGCCTAACGGACTAGCGGGCAATGAGCAGTTCTTC.

The chain has TRBV5-1 and TRBJ2-1; TRBD2 aligns across 8 bases. Germline assignment: CDR1 SGHRS and CDR2 YFSETQ. This CDR3 comprises 13 residues. The junction had 7 bases not matched to a gene; V was cut back by 0 bases and J by 14 bases. CDR3 in amino acids: CASSLGVSGGEFF. CDR3 nucleotide sequence: TGCGCCAGCAGCTTGGGAGTTTCGGGAGGGGAGTTCTTC.

V usage is TRBV19 and J usage is TRBJ1-3, with D possibly matching TRBD1 (5 bases). The CDR3 spans 15 residues. The V end lost 1 base, the J end lost 1 base, and 8 bases lay between the germline ends. Germline V gives CDR1 LNHDA, CDR2 SQIVND (reference sequence). CDR3 in amino acids: CASSIASGSGNTIYF. In nucleotides, the CDR3 is TGTGCCAGTAGTATAGCTTCAGGGTCTGGAAACACCATATATTTT.

The chain carries TRBV7-9 and TRBJ2-3, with D maybe TRBD2 (5 bases). The germline gives CDR1 SEHNR, CDR2 FQNEAQ (reference sequence). V lost 0 bases, J lost 8 bases, and 9 bases lay in between. The CDR3 has 13 amino acids. This CDR3 reads CASSLAGEGTQYF. The CDR3 DNA reads as TGTGCCAGCAGCTTAGCGGGAGAGGGTACGCAGTATTTT.

The gene calls are TRBV19 and TRBJ1-6; D gene uncertain. CDR3 length: 14 amino acids. Germline V gene sequence: CDR1 LNHDA, CDR2 SQIVND (reference sequence). V lost 4 bases and J lost 5, with 9 bases in between. Here the CDR3 DNA reads TGTGCCAGTAGTAGATCCGGGGATAATTCACCCCTCCACTTT. The encoded protein is CASSRSGDNSPLHF. The whole variable domain, remainder taken from reference TRBV19 and TRBJ1-6, is DGGITQSPKYLFRKEGQNVTLSCEQNLNHDAMYWYRQDPGQGLRLIYYSQIVNDFQKGDIAEGYSVSREKKESFPLTVTSAQKNPTAFYLCASSRSGDNSPLHFGNGTRLTVT.

The chain carries TRBV6-2 or TRBV6-3 and TRBJ2-1; 15 bases match TRBD2. Germline V gene sequence: CDR1 MNHEY, CDR2 SVGEGT. J gave up 5 bases and V 5 bases, and 16 bases lay outside the gene matches. There are 20 residues in the CDR3. The CDR3 region has the DNA TGTGCCAGCAGTCTCTTGGGGGGACTAGCGGGAGGAAAAGGCGACAATGAGCAGTTCTTC. It encodes CASSLLGGLAGGKGDNEQFF.

The V call is TRBV21-1, the J call TRBJ2-7; TRBD1 is the table's D call and was not checked against the DNA. TRBV21-1 represents a pseudogene. The CDR3 extends over 13 amino acids. CDR3 residues: CASSYPARVEQYV. CDR3 in DNA: TGTGCCAGCAGCTATCCAGCCAGGGTGGAGCAGTACGTC.

The rearrangement links TRBV5-1 to TRBJ1-2, with 9 bases fitting TRBD1. The ends lost 1 base at V and 7 bases at J; junction bases unmatched: 8. The V gene's germline CDR1 is SGHRS and CDR2 YFSETQ. CDR3 size: 15 residues. The CDR3 reads CASSLKGTGTAGYTF. CDR3 nucleotide sequence: TGCGCCAGCAGCTTGAAAGGGACAGGGACCGCTGGCTACACCTTC.

The V and J genes are TRBV14 and TRBJ1-2; a weak D match, TRBD1 (6 bases). CDR1 and CDR2 from the germline V gene are SGHDN and FVKESK. Trimming stripped 3 bases from V and 7 bases from J, with 9 bases between. This CDR3 region has 12 residues. The CDR3 DNA reads TGTGCCAGCAGCCAGGGGGCGCGTGGCTACACCTTC. It is translated as CASSQGARGYTF.

This chain connects TRBV5-1 to TRBJ2-3, with D hard to call. V shed 0 bases and J shed 0 bases, with 14 bases lying between them. Germline-derived CDR1 and CDR2 are SGHRS and YFSETQ. The CDR3 is 17 amino acids. The CDR3 region is CASSLAGFRTSTDTQYF. The CDR3 coding sequence is TGCGCCAGCAGCTTGGCAGGATTTAGAACTAGCACAGATACGCAGTATTTT.

The chain links TRBV6-5 to TRBJ1-6; tentative D call: TRBD1 (5 bases). V gave up 3 bases and J gave up 7 bases, with 16 bases separating them. The CDR3 totals 16 residues. Germline V gene data show CDR1 as MNHEY and CDR2 as SVGAGI. CDR3 loop: CASSYTRDKGNSPLHF. CDR3 sequence (DNA): TGTGCCAGCAGTTATACCAGGGATAAGGGGAATTCACCCCTCCACTTT.

The gene calls are TRBV19 and TRBJ1-2; tentative D call: TRBD1 (6 bases). Germline V gene lookup returns CDR1 LNHDA and CDR2 SQIVND (reference sequence). The CDR3 has 16 amino acids. Deletions cut 3 bases from V and 5 bases from J, with 19 bases between. This chain's CDR3 is CASSMVDRPNLYGYTF. The CDR3 nucleotides read TGTGCCAGTAGTATGGTGGACAGACCTAACCTTTATGGCTACACCTTC.

The V and J genes are TRBV28 and TRBJ1-1; D perhaps matches TRBD1 (6 bases). This CDR3 comprises 14 residues. Trimming shortened V by 5 bases and J by 3 bases, and 13 bases separated the two germline ends. CDR1 and CDR2 (germline): MDHEN, SYDVKM. CDR3 protein: CASSIPRGYTEAFF. The CDR3 bases are TGTGCCAGCAGTATACCCAGGGGATACACTGAAGCTTTCTTT.

The chain has TRBV5-4 and TRBJ1-2; weak D call: TRBD1 (6 bases). Germline loops: CDR1 SGHNT, CDR2 YYREEE (reference sequence). Trimming pared 4 bases from V and 4 bases from J, leaving 11 bases between. The CDR3 consists of 13 residues. The CDR3 region has the DNA TGTGCCAGCAGCCTCGACAGGACCTATGGCTACACCTTC. Protein: CASSLDRTYGYTF. Full variable domain (outside the CDR3, taken from reference TRBV5-4 and TRBJ1-2): ETGVTQSPTHLIKTRGQQVTLRCSSQSGHNTVSWYQQALGQGPQFIFQYYREEENGRGNFPPRFSGLQFPNYSSELNVNALELDDSALYLCASSLDRTYGYTFGSGTRLTVV.